Detailed here is one T cell receptor beta chain. Its antigen is currently unknown. This CDR3 has 17 residues. Germline CDR1 and CDR2: LGHNT and FRNRAP. Losses at the gene ends were 0 bases for V and 7 bases for J; bases not matched to a gene: 11. Libraries were prepared by immunoSEQ multiplex PCR; TCRdb keeps only in-frame clonotypes and omits some of them. The sample records under 95,000 clones, approximately 95% being singletons. This sample is drawn from a study of siplizumab effects on memory and regulatory T cells. Study-wide results and caveats: Siplizumab significantly decreased alloreactive sequences from unstimulated CD4+ memory cells. No assignable naive or memory phenotype existed for roughly 75-97% of proliferating CD4+ or CD8+ clones.

This clonotype originated in a human donor in good health. V is TRBV12-5 and J is TRBJ2-5; 10 nucleotides align to TRBD2. Specimen: non-Treg CD4+ T cells sorted from blood. In nucleotides, the CDR3 is TGTGCTAGTGGTTTGGTTTTACAGCGGGAGGGTCGGGGGACCCAGTACTTC. It translates to CASGLVLQREGRGTQYF.